A selection of T cell receptor beta chains follows, all from one sample in a study of T-cell reconstitution after alpha-beta-depleted transplantation in children. TCRdb reprocessed the PCR reads with MiXCR, giving one entry per CDR3 protein. Found here are more than 500,000 distinct CDR3 sequences, roughly an eighth of them singletons; the top ten hold approximately 14%. Sequenced material: PBMCs, mostly from graft donor cells, taken 180 days after TCRalphabeta/CD19-depleted stem cell transplant. These receptors originate from a female patient aged 2-10 years who had a stem cell transplant for aplastic anemia, so the T cells may come from the graft donor. Each CDR3 is given without its conserved first and last residue. Fields, in order: J gene, clone size, V gene, CDR3 protein. Size tells how often a clone was seen (once, few, many) or the class of an expanded clone, and some rows leave it out.

>TRBJ2-3|-|TRBV10-3
AISDSRQADTQY
>TRBJ2-2|few|TRBV20-1
SARGPGLANTGELF
>TRBJ1-3|few|TRBV6-1
ASSEGGGGSGNTIY
>TRBJ1-1|-|TRBV4-1
ASSQEAF
>TRBJ1-5|few|TRBV27
ASRGAGNQPQH
>TRBJ2-7|-|TRBV9
ASSVEARGTASSGGPYEQY
>TRBJ2-1|-|TRBV6-5
ASSYLALRDEQF
>TRBJ2-7|few|TRBV20-1
SAGRGAGYEQY
>TRBJ2-4|-|TRBV7-9
ASSRVLTKNIQY
>TRBJ1-1|few|TRBV20-1
SARDNRGTEAF
>TRBJ1-3|-|TRBV7-8
ASSFAGTGSGNTIY
>TRBJ1-1|-|TRBV30
AWSVSENTEAF
>TRBJ1-2|few|TRBV3-1
ASSLEAGHGYT
>TRBJ2-2|few|TRBV12-3/TRBV12-4
ASSWGRLGTGELF
>TRBJ1-1|few|TRBV29-1
SAAPGTNTEAF
>TRBJ2-1|-|TRBV15
ATSREPGPGRSYNEQF